This T cell receptor (beta chain) was captured in a study of T cells in Graves' hyperthyroidism and ophthalmopathy. Study outcomes and limitations: Progression to ophthalmopathy was predicted a median of approximately 6.4 months early. The blood repertoire included most of the expanded thyroid clonotypes above 0.001.

From RNA transcripts, TCR beta CDR3 regions were amplified. HTBI primers were used for first-round RT-PCR of the TCR CDR3. TCRdb passed the multiplex PCR reads through MiXCR, listing each CDR3 protein once. The sample has 650,000 to 800,000 distinct CDR3 sequences; about 45% are singletons. Germline CDR1 is SGHNT and CDR2 is YYREEE (reference sequence). Deletions cut 6 bases from V and 1 base from J, with 13 bases between. The CDR3 runs to 14 residues. The study excluded patients with uncontrolled infection, other autoimmune disease, pregnancy or lactation. Thyroid ultrasound and orbital computed tomography, with clinical symptoms and serum thyroxine and TRAb, informed diagnoses. This clonotype has just a few counts. Its antigen is not known.

Sequenced input: peripheral blood or thyroid tissue (not recorded which). J is TRBJ1-2 and V is TRBV5-4, with D unresolved. This TCR was recovered from an adult man with Graves' disease, either hyperthyroidism or ophthalmopathy (not recorded which). DNA of the CDR3: TGTGCCAGCACCGCGCAGAACTATAACTATGGCTACACCTTC. Protein product: CASTAQNYNYGYTF.